The subject of this entry is one T cell receptor beta chain. Its specificity is unknown. Germline CDR1 reads SQVTM; CDR2 reads ANQGSEA. The length of the CDR3 is 14 residues. The V and J ends lost 6 bases and 2 bases, in that order; junction bases with no gene match: 9. This record comes from a study of cytomegalovirus exposure and HLA in healthy donors. Notes on the study in general: One later analysis reportedly identified an Asian-associated ancestry cluster that showed fewer N-insertions than the roughly 600-donor mean. A later analysis linked a missense variant in DCLRE1C to the trimming of TCR beta V and J genes.

Researchers ran the PCR with 60 Vbeta and 13 Jbeta primers. Profiled with immunoSEQ multiplex PCR; TCRdb holds only in-frame clones, not every one. Counted here are approximately 79,000 clones, roughly 72% occurring once; the ten biggest clones make up about 9.1%. The TCR was taken from a man aged 35 to 55 in good health and CMV-seropositive. The rearrangement uses TRBV29-1 and TRBJ1-2; 7 bases agree with TRBD1. Sequencing input: PBMCs. CDR3 coding DNA: TGCAGCGTGACAGACAGGGCCAAGAACTATGGCTACACCTTC. This translates into CSVTDRAKNYGYTF.